These 10 T cell receptor beta chains came from one sample sequenced in a study of CD8 T cells in ankylosing spondylitis. TCRdb re-called the 5' RACE reads through MiXCR, storing one row per CDR3 protein. The sample records a few hundred thousand distinct CDR3 sequences, about 18% being singletons. Sequenced: blood, either unsorted or a sorted T cell fraction (not recorded which). The receptors originated from a male donor with ankylosing spondylitis or in good health (not recorded which).

This clonotype was found a few times. The chain couples TRBV9 to TRBJ2-5; tentative D call: TRBD2 (6 bases). CDR3 length: 15 amino acids. The V gene's germline CDR1 is SGDLS and CDR2 YYNGEE. Trimming took off 1 base at V and 5 bases at J, with 15 bases between the two ends. The CDR3 loop is CASSVLGGTGETQYF. CDR3 sequence (DNA): TGTGCCAGCAGCGTACTGGGCGGGACGGGTGAGACCCAGTACTTC. The whole variable domain, filled in from reference TRBV9 and TRBJ2-5, reads DSGVTQTPKHLITATGQRVTLRCSPRSGDLSVYWYQQSLDQGLQFLIQYYNGEERAKGNILERFSAQQFPDLHSELNLSSLELGDSALYFCASSVLGGTGETQYFGPGTRLLVL.

J is TRBJ2-7 and V is TRBV11-2; D possibly corresponds to TRBD1 (6 bases). V lost 4 bases and J lost 1, with 11 bases in between. Germline V gives CDR1 SGHAT, CDR2 FQNNGV. The CDR3 contains 14 residues. CDR3 in amino acids: CASSSAGTSYEQYF. DNA for the CDR3: TGTGCCAGCAGCTCGGCCGGGACATCCTACGAGCAGTACTTC. The full variable domain, with the rest looked up from reference TRBV11-2 and TRBJ2-7, is EAGVAQSPRYKIIEKRQSVAFWCNPISGHATLYWYQQILGQGPKLLIQFQNNGVVDDSQLPKDRFSAERLKGVDSTLKIQPAKLEDSAVYLCASSSAGTSYEQYFGPGTRLTVT.

V gene TRBV25-1 combines with J gene TRBJ2-5, with 8 positions matching TRBD1. V shed 5 bases, J shed 0 bases, and the junction held 5 bases outside the gene matches. This CDR3 is 15 amino acids long. Germline-derived CDR1 and CDR2 are MGHDK and SYGVNS. CDR3 in DNA: TGTGCCAGCAGTATGGACAGGGAGTACCAAGAGACCCAGTACTTC. Translating it yields CASSMDREYQETQYF.

This clonotype was found a few times. This sequence joins TRBV12-3 or TRBV12-4 and TRBJ2-4, with D perhaps TRBD1 (6 bases). The CDR3 loop spans 13 amino acids. The V end was cut by 3 bases, the J end by 4 bases, with 7 bases between. The CDR3 nucleotides are TGTGCCAGCAGTTTGCAGGGGAAAAACATTCAGTACTTC. This translates into CASSLQGKNIQYF.

In this sample, this clonotype turned up a few times. This chain uses TRBV6-1 with TRBJ1-2, with D possibly matching TRBD1 (5 bases). The CDR3 has 16 residues. The V and J ends lost 6 bases and 0 bases respectively, with 17 bases between them. Germline V gene lookup returns CDR1 MNHNS and CDR2 SASEGT. CDR3 amino acids: CASSTRAGIANYGYTF. The CDR3 region has the DNA TGTGCCAGCAGCACCAGGGCAGGGATAGCTAACTATGGCTACACCTTC.

This clonotype was seen a handful of times. V usage is TRBV4-3 and J usage is TRBJ2-6, with D hard to call. The CDR3 is 16 residues long. The germline V gene has CDR1 LGHNA and CDR2 YSLEER. The V end was cut by 0 bases, the J end by 0 bases, with 6 bases between. In DNA, the CDR3 is TGCGCCAGCAGCCAAGAGACCCACTCTGGGGCCAACGTCCTGACTTTC. This codes for CASSQETHSGANVLTF.

In its sample, this clonotype was seen many times. V and J are TRBV4-3 and TRBJ2-1; D is unclear. V lost 0 bases, J lost 1 base, and 16 bases lay in between. This CDR3 contains 18 residues. Per the germline V gene, CDR1 is LGHNA and CDR2 is YSLEER. CDR3 DNA sequence: TGCGCCAGCAGCCAAGAGCTCCTATCCTTCAGGTCCTACAATGAGCAGTTCTTC. Translating gives CASSQELLSFRSYNEQFF.

This clonotype came up a few times. This chain joins TRBV4-1 and TRBJ2-7; D not certain. V gave up 1 base and J gave up 2 bases, with 12 bases separating them. CDR1 is MGHRA and CDR2 is YSYEKL in the germline V gene. This CDR3 is 15 amino acids long. This chain's CDR3 is CASSQVPGSAYEQYF. The CDR3 nucleotides are TGCGCCAGCAGCCAAGTCCCTGGGTCCGCCTACGAGCAGTACTTC.

This clonotype came up a few times. This rearrangement joins TRBV6-1 to TRBJ1-6; no definite D call. Trimming pared 4 bases from V and 14 bases from J, leaving 21 bases between. The CDR3 spans 15 residues. Per germline, CDR1 MNHNS and CDR2 SASEGT. The CDR3 loop is CASSGPGLQGEALHF. CDR3 coding DNA: TGTGCCAGCAGTGGACCGGGCCTCCAAGGAGAAGCCCTCCACTTT.

This clonotype was seen at least ten times. The genes are TRBV29-1 and TRBJ2-3; 9 bases match TRBD2. The germline gives CDR1 SQVTM, CDR2 ANQGSEA. The ends lost 8 bases at V and 2 bases at J; junction bases unmatched: 8. The CDR3 is 14 amino acids. The CDR3 here is CSSEASGNTDTQYF. For the CDR3, the DNA is TGCAGCTCTGAGGCTAGCGGGAACACAGATACGCAGTATTTT.